This T cell receptor (beta chain) was observed in a study of T cell repertoires in cytomegalovirus infection. Study-level background: Well-studied HLA-B-restricted CMV epitopes were used in the study alongside recently identified HLA-C-restricted ones. General study results and limits: There were HLA-C-restricted CMV-specific TCR beta clonotypes dominating the ex vivo response.

V dropped 6 bases and J dropped 6; count of bases not matched to a gene: 10. The CDR3 contains 14 residues. TCRdb ran MiXCR on the reads and lists one entry per CDR3 protein. This table has about 920,000 distinct CDR3 sequences, roughly 30% appearing once. This clonotype was picked up a small number of times. The antigen is undetermined. The TCR originated in a human donor in good health (CMV status not recorded). Some clones in this sample may be carry-over from other donors' samples. The input for sequencing was cultured CD8+ T cells from PBMCs, taken from culture after CMV antigen stimulation. V gene TRBV12-3 or TRBV12-4 combines with J gene TRBJ2-7; 8 positions agree with TRBD1. In DNA, the CDR3 is TGTGCCAGCAGCCCCGGAGCAGGGGGCCGCGAGCAGTACTTC. Its translation is CASSPGAGGREQYF.